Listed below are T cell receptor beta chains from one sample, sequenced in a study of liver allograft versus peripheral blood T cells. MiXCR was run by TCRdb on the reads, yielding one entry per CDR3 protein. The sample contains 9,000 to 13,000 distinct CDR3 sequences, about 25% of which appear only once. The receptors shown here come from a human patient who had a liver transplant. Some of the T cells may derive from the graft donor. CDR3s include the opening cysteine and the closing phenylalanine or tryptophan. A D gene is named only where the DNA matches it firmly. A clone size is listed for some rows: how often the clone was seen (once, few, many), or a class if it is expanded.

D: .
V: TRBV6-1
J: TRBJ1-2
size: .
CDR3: CASSEGGGYTF
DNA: TGTGCCAGCAGTGAAGGCGGGGGCTACACCTTC

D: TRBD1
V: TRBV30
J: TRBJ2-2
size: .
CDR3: CARSFPGQGATGELFF
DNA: TGTGCCCGGAGTTTTCCGGGACAGGGGGCAACCGGGGAGCTGTTTTTT

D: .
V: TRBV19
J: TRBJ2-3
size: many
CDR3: CASSMQGWNTDTQYF
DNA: TGTGCCAGTAGTATGCAGGGGTGGAACACAGATACGCAGTATTTT

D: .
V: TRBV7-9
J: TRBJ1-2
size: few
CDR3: CASSLFGYTF
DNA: TGTGCCAGCAGCTTATTTGGCTACACCTTC

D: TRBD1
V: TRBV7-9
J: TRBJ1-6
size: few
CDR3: CASSSGDRGYSPLHF
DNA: TGTGCCAGCAGCTCAGGGGACAGGGGATATTCACCCCTCCACTTT

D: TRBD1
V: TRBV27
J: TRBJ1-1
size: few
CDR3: CATRDRGRVDLVTEAFF
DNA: TGTGCCACCCGGGACAGGGGACGAGTCGATCTTGTGACTGAAGCTTTCTTT

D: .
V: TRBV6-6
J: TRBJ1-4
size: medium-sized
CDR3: CASSYGRLGEKLFF
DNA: TGTGCCAGCAGTTACGGACGCTTGGGGGAAAAACTGTTTTTT

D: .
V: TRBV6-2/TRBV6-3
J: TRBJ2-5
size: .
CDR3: CATTLLRSSETQYF
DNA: TGTGCCACCACCCTTTTACGGAGTTCGGAGACCCAGTACTTC

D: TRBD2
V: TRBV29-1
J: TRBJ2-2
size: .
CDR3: CSVVRTSGRDTGELFF
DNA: TGCAGCGTTGTTAGGACTAGCGGGAGGGACACCGGGGAGCTGTTTTTT

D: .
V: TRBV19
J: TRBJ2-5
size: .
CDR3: CASSTRGGTQYF
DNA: TGTGCCAGTAGTACGAGGGGTGGGACCCAGTACTTC

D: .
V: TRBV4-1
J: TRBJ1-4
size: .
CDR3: CASSRNREKLFF
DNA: TGCGCCAGCAGCCGTAATCGTGAAAAACTGTTTTTT

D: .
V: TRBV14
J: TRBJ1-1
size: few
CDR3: CASSKSRGWMNTEAFF
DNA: TGTGCCAGCAGCAAGAGTAGGGGTTGGATGAACACTGAAGCTTTCTTT

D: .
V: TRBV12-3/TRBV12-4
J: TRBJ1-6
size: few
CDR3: CASSPGQGLYSPLHF
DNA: TGTGCCAGCAGCCCTGGTCAGGGGTTGTATTCACCCCTCCACTTT

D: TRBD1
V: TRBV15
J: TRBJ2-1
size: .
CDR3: CATSPRIGTGKREQFF
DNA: TGTGCCACCAGCCCCCGGATTGGGACAGGGAAACGTGAGCAGTTCTTC

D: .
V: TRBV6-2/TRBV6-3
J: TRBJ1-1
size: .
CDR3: CASSYPLPPGGGRNTEAFF
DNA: TGTGCCAGCAGTTACCCGCTACCCCCCGGGGGAGGGAGGAACACTGAAGCTTTCTTT

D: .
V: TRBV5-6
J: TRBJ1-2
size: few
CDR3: CASSLLGWGPNFYGYTF
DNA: TGTGCCAGCAGCTTACTAGGCTGGGGCCCAAATTTTTATGGCTACACCTTC

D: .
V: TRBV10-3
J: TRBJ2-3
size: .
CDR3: CAISVTGTDTQYF
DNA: TGTGCCATCAGTGTTACGGGCACAGATACGCAGTATTTT

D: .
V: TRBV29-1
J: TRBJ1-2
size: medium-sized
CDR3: CSVEEGHLYGYTF
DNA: TGCAGCGTTGAAGAGGGTCACCTCTATGGCTACACCTTC

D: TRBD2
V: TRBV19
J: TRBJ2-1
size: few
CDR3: CASTASGGVSYNEQFF
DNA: TGTGCCAGTACCGCTTCGGGGGGAGTCTCCTACAATGAGCAGTTCTTC

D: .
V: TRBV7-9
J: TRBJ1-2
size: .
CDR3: CASSLDPGFYGYTF
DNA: TGTGCCAGCAGCTTAGATCCAGGATTTTATGGCTACACCTTC

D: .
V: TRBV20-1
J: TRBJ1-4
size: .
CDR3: CSAPAGGNEKLFF
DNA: TGCAGTGCCCCCGCGGGCGGAAATGAAAAACTGTTTTTT

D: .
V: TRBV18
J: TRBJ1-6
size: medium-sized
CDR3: CASSPSTGNSPLHF
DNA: TGTGCCAGCTCACCAAGCACAGGAAATTCACCCCTCCACTTT

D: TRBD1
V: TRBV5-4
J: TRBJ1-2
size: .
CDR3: CASSLNRDSSF
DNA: TGTGCCAGCAGCTTGAATAGGGACAGTAGCTTC

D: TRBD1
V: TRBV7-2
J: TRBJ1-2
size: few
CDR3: CASSLPGQGGGYTF
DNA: TGTGCCAGCAGCTTACCCGGACAGGGGGGGGGCTACACCTTC

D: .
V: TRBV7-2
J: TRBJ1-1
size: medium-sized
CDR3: CASSYRANTEAFF
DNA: TGTGCCAGCAGCTACCGGGCGAACACTGAAGCTTTCTTT

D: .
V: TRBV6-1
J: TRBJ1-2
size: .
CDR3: CASSAFLNGYTF
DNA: TGTGCCAGCAGTGCCTTTCTCAATGGCTACACCTTC

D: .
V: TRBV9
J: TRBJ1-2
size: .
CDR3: CASSVQRGNYGYTF
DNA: TGTGCCAGCAGCGTACAACGCGGGAACTATGGCTACACCTTC

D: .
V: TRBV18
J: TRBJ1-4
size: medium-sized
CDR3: CASSPRWRGGDEKLFF
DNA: TGTGCCAGCTCACCAAGGTGGAGGGGAGGGGATGAAAAACTGTTTTTT

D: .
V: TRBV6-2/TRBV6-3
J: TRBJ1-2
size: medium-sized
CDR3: CASSGGGSLNYGYTF
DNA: TGTGCCAGTTCTGGGGGAGGCTCCCTTAACTATGGCTACACCTTC

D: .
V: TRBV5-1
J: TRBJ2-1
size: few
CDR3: CASSLTPGDRGNEQFF
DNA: TGCGCCAGCAGCCTAACCCCCGGGGACCGAGGCAATGAGCAGTTCTTC

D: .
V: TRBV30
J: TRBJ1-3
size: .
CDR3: CAWSGVWQGTSGNTIYF
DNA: TGTGCCTGGAGTGGGGTATGGCAGGGCACCTCCGGAAACACCATATATTTT

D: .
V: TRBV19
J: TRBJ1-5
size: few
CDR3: CASSITLMEWLGQPQHF
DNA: TGTGCCAGTAGTATAACTTTGATGGAATGGCTCGGTCAGCCCCAGCATTTT

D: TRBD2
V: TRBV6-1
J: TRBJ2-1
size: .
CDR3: CASRRGTREFF
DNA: TGTGCCAGCCGGAGGGGGACTAGGGAGTTCTTC

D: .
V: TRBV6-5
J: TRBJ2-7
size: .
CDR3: CASSYGLVGGRGFHEQYF
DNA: TGTGCCAGCAGTTACGGGTTAGTGGGGGGCCGAGGTTTCCACGAGCAGTACTTC

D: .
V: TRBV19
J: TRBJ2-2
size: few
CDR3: CASSIWGVGELFF
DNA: TGTGCCAGTAGTATATGGGGGGTCGGGGAGCTGTTTTTT

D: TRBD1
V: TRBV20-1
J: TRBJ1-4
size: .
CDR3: CSALKGTGVEKLFF
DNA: TGCAGTGCGTTAAAAGGGACAGGGGTTGAAAAACTGTTTTTT

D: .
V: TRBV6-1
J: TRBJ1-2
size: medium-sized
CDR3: CASSRVRYAGYTF
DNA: TGTGCCAGCAGCCGGGTCAGGTACGCTGGCTACACCTTC

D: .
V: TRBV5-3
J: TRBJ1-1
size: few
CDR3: CARSLNGYFMNTEAFF
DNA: TGTGCCAGAAGCTTGAACGGTTACTTCATGAACACTGAAGCTTTCTTT

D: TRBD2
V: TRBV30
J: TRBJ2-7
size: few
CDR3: CAWTVGGLLYEQYF
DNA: TGTGCCTGGACCGTGGGAGGGTTGTTATACGAGCAGTACTTC

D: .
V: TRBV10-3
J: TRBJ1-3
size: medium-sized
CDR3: CATEHSTGIRSGNTIYF
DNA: TGTGCCACCGAGCATAGTACAGGAATAAGGTCTGGAAACACCATATATTTT

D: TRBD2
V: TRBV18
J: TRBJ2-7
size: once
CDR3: CASSPPGLAGSEQYF
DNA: TGTGCCAGCTCCCCGCCGGGACTAGCGGGAAGCGAGCAGTACTTC

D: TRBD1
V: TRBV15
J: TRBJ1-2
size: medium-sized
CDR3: CATSREGQGYGYTF
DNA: TGTGCCACCAGCAGAGAGGGACAGGGCTATGGCTACACCTTC

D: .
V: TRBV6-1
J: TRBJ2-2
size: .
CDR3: CASTTGEGWGGELFF
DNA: TGTGCCAGCACCACCGGGGAAGGGTGGGGCGGGGAGCTGTTTTTT

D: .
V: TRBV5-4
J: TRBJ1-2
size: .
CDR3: CASSLLAQENYGYTF
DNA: TGTGCCAGCAGCTTGTTGGCACAAGAGAACTATGGCTACACCTTC

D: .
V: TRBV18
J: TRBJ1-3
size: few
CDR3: CASSPYSGNTIYF
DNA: TGTGCCAGCTCTCCATACTCCGGAAACACCATATATTTT

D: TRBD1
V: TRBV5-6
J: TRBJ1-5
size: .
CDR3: CASSLGTAHSNQPQHF
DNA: TGTGCCAGCAGCTTAGGGACAGCGCATAGCAATCAGCCCCAGCATTTT

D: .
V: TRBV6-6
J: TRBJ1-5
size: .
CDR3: CASSYMGASNQPQHF
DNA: TGTGCCAGCAGTTACATGGGGGCCAGCAATCAGCCCCAGCATTTT

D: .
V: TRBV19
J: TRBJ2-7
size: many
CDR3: CASSNLRSSYEQYF
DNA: TGTGCCAGTAGTAACCTCAGGAGCTCCTACGAGCAGTACTTC

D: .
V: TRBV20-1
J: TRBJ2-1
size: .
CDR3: CSARLLYNEQFF
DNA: TGCAGTGCTAGGCTCTTATACAATGAGCAGTTCTTC

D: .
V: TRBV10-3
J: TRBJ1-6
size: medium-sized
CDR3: CAIRQGNSRNNSPLHF
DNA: TGTGCCATCAGGCAAGGGAACAGTAGAAATAATTCACCCCTCCACTTT

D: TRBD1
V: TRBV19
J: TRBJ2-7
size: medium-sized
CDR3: CASSIGAGTGFSYEQYF
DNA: TGTGCCAGTAGTATAGGGGCCGGGACAGGATTCTCCTACGAGCAGTACTTC